This T cell receptor beta chain was recovered during a study of T-cell reconstitution after alpha-beta-depleted transplantation in children. Comments on this clonotype: Its target is unknown.

Study-level points and caveats: Alpha-beta T cells about two months after transplant reportedly derived from several hundred expanded graft clones. High day-60 TCRbeta diversity in some patients came from surviving recipient T cells and thymic progenitors. Newly generated T cells supplied most T-cell counts and diversity one year post-transplant.

As it was prepared, the TCRbeta library received unique molecular identifiers. TCRdb analysed the PCR reads with MiXCR anew, one entry per CDR3 protein. The sample lists 500,000 to 750,000 distinct CDR3 sequences; 10% to 15% were seen once. This clonotype originated in a male patient under 18 who had a stem cell transplant for acute myeloid leukemia, so the T cells may come from the graft donor. The sample here was PBMCs, mostly from graft donor cells, taken 360 days after TCRalphabeta/CD19-depleted stem cell transplant.

The CDR3 coding sequence is TGCAGCGTTGAGCGCTGGACGCAGTATTTT. This sequence encodes CSVERWTQYF. The gene calls are TRBV29-1 and TRBJ2-3, with D hard to call. Germline V gene data show CDR1 as SQVTM and CDR2 as ANQGSEA. There are 10 residues in the CDR3. Trimming removed 3 bases at V and 9 bases at J, with 7 bases between.